Shown below are 32 T cell receptor beta chains from a single sample sequenced in a study of shared clonotypes between healthy human individuals. Repertoires were generated with immunoSEQ multiplex PCR, while TCRdb's copy carries only in-frame clones and drops some. This table has a few hundred thousand clones, about 96% appearing once. Specimen: memory CD8+ T cells sorted from blood. The subset is: CD45RO+ cells pooled with CCR7-negative TemRA cells. These receptors all stem from a young man in good health.

The genes are TRBV25-1 and TRBJ1-1, with 9 bases matching TRBD1. J lost 4 bases, V lost 8 bases, and 5 bases had no gene match. Per germline, CDR1 MGHDK and CDR2 SYGVNS. This CDR3 is built from 13 residues. The CDR3 reads CASGGQGRTEAFF. DNA for the CDR3: TGTGCCAGCGGGGGACAGGGACGCACTGAAGCTTTCTTT.

This chain connects TRBV23-1 to TRBJ2-7; D call uncertain. TRBV23-1 is an ORF, with its function uncertain. This CDR3 contains 14 residues. Between the trimmed V and J ends, which lost 0 bases and 2 bases, there was a span of 8 bases. CDR3: CASSQSPHPYEQYF. The CDR3 nucleotides read TGCGCCAGCAGTCAATCGCCCCACCCCTACGAGCAGTACTTC.

The V gene is TRBV28, the J gene TRBJ2-1; D is uncertain. There are 14 residues in the CDR3. The V end lost 5 bases, the J end lost 7 bases, and 15 bases lay between the germline ends. Germline CDR1 reads MDHEN; CDR2 reads SYDVKM. CDR3 residues: CASSENRFGNEQFF. Here the CDR3 DNA reads TGTGCCAGCAGTGAGAATCGGTTTGGGAATGAGCAGTTCTTC.

V gene TRBV4-2 combines with J gene TRBJ2-2; no clear D gene. The germline V and J ends were trimmed by 2 bases and 3 bases, with 13 bases remaining between them. The CDR3 spans 16 residues. CDR1 is LGHNA, CDR2 YNFKEQ, per germline. CDR3 protein: CASSQNAIRDTGELFF. The DNA for the CDR3 is TGTGCCAGCAGCCAAAATGCTATTAGGGACACCGGGGAGCTGTTTTTT.

The chain's CDR3 is CATRSGRYNEQFF. CDR3 DNA sequence: TGTGCCACCCGTAGCGGGAGGTACAATGAGCAGTTCTTC. The chain links TRBV10-3 to TRBJ2-1; TRBD2 aligns across 10 bases. This CDR3 comprises 13 residues. CDR1 is ENHRY, CDR2 SYGVKD, per germline. V lost 10 bases to trimming and J lost 4 bases; unmatched junction nucleotides: 4.

This chain links TRBV4-2 with TRBJ2-1; maybe TRBD2 (5 bases). The V and J ends lost 4 bases and 3 bases respectively, with 10 bases between them. This CDR3 is 14 amino acids long. CDR1 is LGHNA and CDR2 is YNFKEQ in the germline V gene. CDR3: CASSRTQDYNEQFF. The CDR3 region has the DNA TGTGCCAGCAGCCGGACTCAAGACTACAATGAGCAGTTCTTC.

J is TRBJ2-3 and V is TRBV2; D not resolved. Looked up from germline, CDR1 is SNHLY and CDR2 is FYNNEI. V was trimmed by 0 bases and J by 0 bases, leaving 4 bases between them. The CDR3 length is 14 residues. CDR3 nucleotides: TGTGCCAGCAGTGAAGCAAAGAGCACAGATACGCAGTATTTT. Protein sequence: CASSEAKSTDTQYF.

This rearrangement joins TRBV12-5 to TRBJ2-1, with 7 bases that match TRBD2. This CDR3 has 15 residues. Germline V gene lookup returns CDR1 LGHNT and CDR2 FRNRAP. J was trimmed by 5 bases and V by 7 bases; bases with no gene match: 11. In DNA form, the CDR3 reads TGTGCTAGTGCTTTCGAGGGAGGGCCCGACAATGAGCAGTTCTTC. Encoded protein: CASAFEGGPDNEQFF.

V is TRBV2 and J is TRBJ2-7; 14 positions agree with TRBD2. CDR1 is SNHLY, CDR2 FYNNEI, per germline. The CDR3 consists of 15 residues. With V trimmed by 7 bases and J by 5 bases, 7 bases remained unmatched. The CDR3 loop reads CASTEGLAGGHEQYF. The CDR3 nucleotides read TGTGCCAGCACCGAAGGACTAGCGGGAGGCCACGAGCAGTACTTC.

This chain uses TRBV5-1 with TRBJ2-3; D is tentatively TRBD1 or TRBD2 (5 bases each). The CDR3 is made up of 14 amino acids. V lost 4 bases, J lost 6 bases, and 15 bases lay in between. Per germline, CDR1 SGHRS and CDR2 YFSETQ. CDR3 sequence reads: CASSRRDVEDTQYF. In DNA, the CDR3 is TGCGCCAGCAGCCGTCGGGACGTGGAGGATACGCAGTATTTT.

The genes are TRBV30 and TRBJ2-2, with a tentative D call TRBD1 (6 bases). Germline V gives CDR1 GTSNPN, CDR2 SVGIG (reference sequence). V was cut by 8 bases and J by 4 bases, with 11 bases left in between. There are 12 residues in the CDR3. The CDR3 coding sequence is TGTGCCGCAACAGGGCGCACCGGGGAGCTGTTTTTT. It is translated as CAATGRTGELFF.

The rearrangement uses TRBV19 and TRBJ1-5, with a tentative D call TRBD1 (6 bases). The length of the CDR3 is 14 residues. CDR1 and CDR2 (germline): LNHDA, SQIVND (reference sequence). Trimming removed 11 bases at V and 0 bases at J, with 14 bases between. CDR3 sequence (DNA): TGTGCCTCCAGGGGAGCTTATAGCAATCAGCCCCAGCATTTT. Translated, it gives CASRGAYSNQPQHF.

V is TRBV6-1 and J is TRBJ2-7; 8 bases fit TRBD1. With V trimmed by 1 base and J by 3 bases, 2 bases remained unmatched. The CDR3 runs to 14 residues. In germline, CDR1 is MNHNS, CDR2 SASEGT. CDR3 sequence: CASSEGTGNYEQYF. The CDR3 nucleotides are TGTGCCAGCAGTGAAGGGACAGGGAACTACGAGCAGTACTTC.

The chain is built from TRBV28 and TRBJ1-3; possibly TRBD1 for D (5 bases). The V and J ends lost 2 bases and 0 bases respectively, with 14 bases between them. CDR1 and CDR2 (germline): MDHEN, SYDVKM. The CDR3 is made up of 17 amino acids. Written as DNA, the CDR3 is TGTGCCAGCAGTTTAAGGGACTTACTTTACTCTGGAAACACCATATATTTT. Translation gives CASSLRDLLYSGNTIYF.

The J gene is TRBJ1-5, the V gene TRBV6-1, with 7 bases aligning to TRBD1. Germline trimming cut 2 bases from V and 4 bases from J; bases unmatched to any gene: 5. The CDR3 is 15 residues long. Germline CDR1 MNHNS, CDR2 SASEGT. The CDR3 DNA reads as TGTGCCAGCAGTGAATCGGGACAGACGAATCAGCCCCAGCATTTT. This sequence encodes CASSESGQTNQPQHF.

The rearrangement joins TRBV6-6 to TRBJ1-5; D is unresolved. Germline-derived CDR1 and CDR2 are MNHNY and SVGAGI (reference sequence). This CDR3 contains 14 residues. Trimming removed 2 bases from V and 1 base from J, with 6 bases in between. CDR3: CASSYPDSNQPQHF. The CDR3, as DNA: TGTGCCAGCAGTTACCCCGACAGCAATCAGCCCCAGCATTTT.

V gene TRBV5-6 combines with J gene TRBJ2-1; tentative D call: TRBD2 (6 bases). The ends were cut back, 1 base at V and 6 bases at J, with 17 bases in the middle. CDR3 length: 16 residues. CDR1 SGHDT and CDR2 YYEEEE come from the germline V gene. As DNA, the CDR3 is TGTGCCAGCAGCTTGCCCCTTAGCGGTCCCACCAATGAGCAGTTCTTC. Protein product: CASSLPLSGPTNEQFF. The complete variable domain, with remaining parts taken from reference TRBV5-6 and TRBJ2-1, reads DAGVTQSPTHLIKTRGQQVTLRCSPKSGHDTVSWYQQALGQGPQFIFQYYEEEERQRGNFPDRFSGHQFPNYSSELNVNALLLGDSALYLCASSLPLSGPTNEQFFGPGTRLTVL.

This clone was counted once. This rearrangement joins TRBV29-1 to TRBJ1-4; D possibly corresponds to TRBD1 (6 bases). The germline V and J ends were trimmed by 4 bases and 6 bases, with 9 bases remaining between them. From germline, CDR1 is SQVTM and CDR2 ANQGSEA. This CDR3 region has 12 residues. This CDR3 is CSVATGDEKLFF. The CDR3 nucleotides are TGCAGCGTTGCGACAGGCGATGAAAAACTGTTTTTT.

As concerns this clone: Other nucleotide sequences from this sample produce the same CDR3. This chain joins TRBV5-1 and TRBJ2-7; D unclear. CDR3 size: 14 residues. From germline, CDR1 is SGHRS and CDR2 YFSETQ. V was clipped by 2 bases and J by 0 bases, with 9 bases between them. Here the CDR3 DNA reads TGCGCCAGCAGCTTCCTGGGAAGCTCCTACGAGCAGTACTTC. This codes for CASSFLGSSYEQYF.

V is TRBV2 and J is TRBJ1-2, with no clear D. CDR1 and CDR2 (germline): SNHLY, FYNNEI. The length of the CDR3 is 13 residues. V shed 7 bases and J shed 8 bases, with 17 bases lying between them. This chain's CDR3 is CASKADRALGYTF. The CDR3 DNA reads TGTGCCAGCAAAGCAGATCGTGCCCTAGGCTACACCTTC.

The genes are TRBV4-1 and TRBJ2-1; 16 nucleotides match TRBD2. J was trimmed by 9 bases and V by 2 bases; bases with no gene match: 13. There are 19 residues in the CDR3. Germline loops: CDR1 MGHRA, CDR2 YSYEKL. CDR3 sequence (DNA): TGCGCCAGCAGCCAACTACGGCGGGGGGGACTAGCGGGAGGGTCTGAGCAGTTCTTC. Amino acid sequence: CASSQLRRGGLAGGSEQFF.

The V call is TRBV10-1, the J call TRBJ2-5; the match to TRBD2 covers 7 bases. The CDR3 has 17 amino acids. J lost 5 bases, V lost 3 bases, and 15 bases had no gene match. The germline CDR1 and CDR2 sequences are WNHNN and SYGVQD (reference sequence). The CDR3 reads CASSDLRGGNIGETQYF. CDR3 sequence (DNA): TGCGCCAGCAGTGACCTCCGGGGAGGGAATATAGGGGAGACCCAGTACTTC.

V usage is TRBV27 and J usage is TRBJ1-5, with D unresolved. CDR1 is MNHEY and CDR2 is SMNVEV in the germline V gene (reference sequence). CDR3 size: 12 residues. Trimming removed 2 bases from V and 6 bases from J, with 5 bases in between. The CDR3 DNA reads as TGTGCCAGCAGTTTAGGCGGTCAGCCCCAGCATTTT. Translation gives CASSLGGQPQHF.

Concerning this clone itself: Other DNA sequences in the sample encode the same CDR3. This chain uses TRBV28 with TRBJ2-7; D remains ambiguous. CDR3 length: 10 amino acids. Per germline, CDR1 MDHEN and CDR2 SYDVKM. Between the trimmed V and J ends, which lost 8 bases and 2 bases, there was a span of 4 bases. CDR3 nucleotide sequence: TGTGCCAGCGGAGCCTACGAGCAGTACTTC. Its protein product is CASGAYEQYF.

The chain is built from TRBV29-1 and TRBJ1-1; tentative D call: TRBD1 (5 bases). Trimming pared 7 bases from V and 0 bases from J, leaving 9 bases between. Germline loops: CDR1 SQVTM, CDR2 ANQGSEA. The CDR3 has 12 residues. CDR3 coding DNA: TGCAGCGGCCGACAGATGAACACTGAAGCTTTCTTT. Its translation is CSGRQMNTEAFF. Full variable domain (remainder filled in from reference TRBV29-1 and TRBJ1-1): SAVISQKPSRDICQRGTSLTIQCQVDSQVTMMFWYRQQPGQSLTLIATANQGSEATYESGFVIDKFPISRPNLTFSTLTVSNMSPEDSSIYLCSGRQMNTEAFFGQGTRLTVV.

The chain uses TRBV5-4 and TRBJ2-7, with TRBD1 identical over 7 bases. In germline, CDR1 is SGHNT, CDR2 YYREEE (reference sequence). The CDR3 covers 14 residues. The V and J ends lost 4 bases and 7 bases, in that order; junction bases with no gene match: 11. CDR3 sequence reads: CASSIQGSPVEQYF. In DNA form, the CDR3 reads TGTGCCAGCAGCATACAGGGGTCCCCGGTTGAGCAGTACTTC. The full variable domain, with the rest looked up from reference TRBV5-4 and TRBJ2-7, is ETGVTQSPTHLIKTRGQQVTLRCSSQSGHNTVSWYQQALGQGPQFIFQYYREEENGRGNFPPRFSGLQFPNYSSELNVNALELDDSALYLCASSIQGSPVEQYFGPGTRLTVT.

V and J are TRBV27 and TRBJ2-1, with TRBD2 matching 14 bases. After removal of 5 bases from V and 2 bases from J, the junction contained 5 bases not matched to a gene. The CDR3 is 17 residues long. CDR1 MNHEY and CDR2 SMNVEV come from the germline V gene (reference sequence). The CDR3 DNA sequence: TGTGCCAGCAGTCCACCGGGACTAGCGGGAGCCTACAATGAGCAGTTCTTC. Protein: CASSPPGLAGAYNEQFF.

V and J are TRBV4-2 and TRBJ2-3, with D tentatively TRBD2 (5 bases). The CDR3 totals 16 residues. In germline, CDR1 is LGHNA, CDR2 YNFKEQ. V was trimmed by 0 bases and J by 0 bases, leaving 10 bases between them. CDR3 protein: CASSQEEAVSTDTQYF. The CDR3 nucleotides are TGTGCCAGCAGCCAAGAAGAAGCGGTAAGCACAGATACGCAGTATTTT.

The V and J genes are TRBV7-2 and TRBJ2-3, with 15 bases identical to TRBD2. Looked up from germline, CDR1 is SGHTA and CDR2 is FQGNSA. V dropped 3 bases and J dropped 3; count of bases not matched to a gene: 4. The CDR3 is 17 residues long. CDR3 bases: TGTGCCAGCAGCTTGGGGACTAGCGGGAGGTGGACAGATACGCAGTATTTT. Amino acid sequence: CASSLGTSGRWTDTQYF.

As DNA, the CDR3 is TGTGCCAGCAGCTTAGGGACGATCAATCAGCCCCAGCATTTT. Translating gives CASSLGTINQPQHF. This rearrangement joins TRBV7-2 to TRBJ1-5, with no clear D. Trimming took off 1 base at V and 3 bases at J, with 7 bases between the two ends. The CDR3 covers 14 residues. CDR1 and CDR2 (germline): SGHTA, FQGNSA.

This clone came up once. The rearrangement uses TRBV5-6 and TRBJ2-7; D may be TRBD1 (5 bases). Germline assignment: CDR1 SGHDT and CDR2 YYEEEE. The V gene lost 0 bases and the J gene lost 0 bases, with 7 bases spanning the gap. The CDR3 consists of 14 residues. The chain's CDR3 is CASSLVTVSYEQYF. The CDR3 nucleotides read TGTGCCAGCAGCTTGGTGACAGTCTCCTACGAGCAGTACTTC.

The chain uses TRBV2 and TRBJ2-5, with D unclear. Germline V gene data show CDR1 as SNHLY and CDR2 as FYNNEI. The CDR3 length is 13 residues. V dropped 4 bases and J dropped 0 bases, with 6 bases sitting between them. CDR3 in amino acids: CASSVRYQETQYF. CDR3 bases: TGTGCCAGCAGTGTGAGGTACCAAGAGACCCAGTACTTC.